The 29 T cell receptor beta chains presented below share a single source sample, sequenced in a study of shared T cell receptors in the human thymus. Repertoires were generated with immunoSEQ multiplex PCR, while TCRdb's copy carries only in-frame clones and drops some. The repertoire holds 500,000 to 750,000 clones, with more than 75% as singletons. The same sample was also used in a study of human thymus T cells.

Sequencing input: thymocytes. The receptors derive from a boy in the first two years of life with a congenital heart defect.

This clone has more than one count but fewer than ten. In nucleotides, the CDR3 is TGTGCCAGCAGCAGAGGGGGACAGGGACAATACGAGCAGTACTTC. It specifies CASSRGGQGQYEQYF. J is TRBJ2-7 and V is TRBV7-9, with 9 bases identical to TRBD1. The CDR3 is made up of 15 amino acids. Per the germline V gene, CDR1 is SEHNR and CDR2 is FQNEAQ (reference sequence). V shed 5 bases and J 4 bases; nucleotides not matched to a gene: 9.

A single count supports this clone. This rearrangement joins TRBV5-1 to TRBJ1-2; maybe TRBD1 (5 bases). Between the trimmed V and J ends, which lost 2 bases and 8 bases, there was a span of 16 bases. The CDR3 length is 14 residues. Looked up from germline, CDR1 is SGHRS and CDR2 is YFSETQ. The CDR3 region has the DNA TGCGCCAGCAGCTTTGCCTCAGGGTCGGAAGGCTACACCTTC. Amino acid sequence: CASSFASGSEGYTF.

This chain links TRBV7-9 with TRBJ2-2; a weak D match, TRBD1 (5 bases). Germline-derived CDR1 and CDR2 are SEHNR and FQNEAQ (reference sequence). CDR3 length: 13 residues. Trimming left V 6 bases short and J 6 bases short, with 11 bases between. For the CDR3, the DNA is TGTGCCAGCAGGCTCAGGGTCGCCGGGGAGCTGTTTTTT. As protein: CASRLRVAGELFF.

The sample holds one count of this clone. The chain has TRBV10-1 and TRBJ1-2, with D hard to call. The CDR3 totals 13 residues. Trimming stripped 2 bases from V and 4 bases from J, with 8 bases between. Germline V CDR1 and CDR2: WNHNN, SYGVQD (reference sequence). The CDR3 bases are TGCGCCAGCAGTGAGCAAGCGTTCTATGGCTACACCTTC. Translating gives CASSEQAFYGYTF.

CDR3 nucleotide sequence: TGTGCCAGCAGCCAAGATCGGGGAAGGTCGACTAGCGGGAGGAGCTCCTACAATGAGCAGTTCTTC. This translates into CASSQDRGRSTSGRSSYNEQFF. This chain links TRBV4-2 with TRBJ2-1; TRBD2 aligns across 13 bases. CDR3 length equals 22 residues. Losses at the gene ends were 0 bases for V and 0 bases for J; bases not matched to a gene: 14. The germline V gene has CDR1 LGHNA and CDR2 YNFKEQ.

The genes are TRBV6-1 and TRBJ2-5; D remains ambiguous. The end of the DNA fits TRBJ2-7 better, so the J call may be wrong. CDR3 length: 13 amino acids. CDR1 and CDR2 from the germline V gene are MNHNS and SASEGT. This CDR3 is CASSERQMGEQYF. For the CDR3, the DNA is TGTGCCAGCAGTGAACGCCAGATGGGCGAGCAGTACTTC.

The chain is built from TRBV14 and TRBJ2-2, with TRBD2 matching 12 bases. This CDR3 is 16 amino acids long. The germline gives CDR1 SGHDN, CDR2 FVKESK. The V segment lost 3 bases and the J segment 3 bases; nucleotides outside the gene matches: 2. The CDR3 DNA reads TGTGCCAGCAGCCAGAGACTAGCGGGAGACACCGGGGAGCTGTTTTTT. It is translated as CASSQRLAGDTGELFF.

The CDR3 loop reads CASTLGQGANEQYF. The CDR3 DNA reads as TGTGCCAGCACCCTGGGACAGGGGGCGAACGAGCAGTACTTC. This chain joins TRBV28 and TRBJ2-7; 12 bases map to TRBD1. The CDR3 contains 14 residues. Trimming at V came to 7 bases and at J to 5 bases, leaving 6 bases not matched to a gene. Germline CDR1 and CDR2: MDHEN and SYDVKM.

The chain has TRBV14 and TRBJ1-1; 9 nucleotides agree with TRBD1. V shed 0 bases, J shed 1 base, and the junction held 0 bases outside the gene matches. Germline CDR1 SGHDN, CDR2 FVKESK. This CDR3 has 15 residues. The CDR3 region has the DNA TGTGCCAGCAGCCAAGAGGGACAGGGGAACACTGAAGCTTTCTTT. This gives the protein CASSQEGQGNTEAFF.

This clone was detected a few times. The J gene is TRBJ2-3, the V gene TRBV30; 7 bases fit TRBD1. CDR1 is GTSNPN, CDR2 SVGIG, per germline (reference sequence). The CDR3 has 17 amino acids. With V trimmed by 2 bases and J by 1 base, 12 bases remained unmatched. CDR3 bases: TGTGCCTGGAGTAAAGGGGGCCTCCAGCCAGGCACAGATACGCAGTATTTT. Protein sequence: CAWSKGGLQPGTDTQYF.

The CDR3 nucleotides read TGTGCCAGTAGTGTCAACAGGGTTGGTGAAAAACTGTTTTTT. This encodes CASSVNRVGEKLFF. The rearrangement uses TRBV19 and TRBJ1-4; possibly TRBD1 for D (6 bases). Germline V lookup: CDR1 LNHDA, CDR2 SQIVND (reference sequence). The CDR3 extends over 14 amino acids. Trimming removed 5 bases at V and 7 bases at J, with 14 bases between.

The chain uses TRBV11-2 and TRBJ2-7; 8 nucleotides agree with TRBD2. The CDR3 spans 17 residues. The V gene end was trimmed by 1 base and the J gene end by 0 bases; junction bases not matched to a gene: 8. The V gene's germline CDR1 is SGHAT and CDR2 FQNNGV. CDR3 in DNA: TGTGCCAGCAGCTTAGGGGGGGGCAGCGGGAGCTCCTACGAGCAGTACTTC. It encodes CASSLGGGSGSSYEQYF.

The CDR3 loop reads CASSPRGSGTGGAEQYF. CDR3 in DNA: TGTGCCAGCAGCCCCCGGGGTTCTGGGACAGGGGGCGCCGAGCAGTACTTC. This chain joins TRBV11-1 and TRBJ2-7, with 12 nucleotides matching TRBD1. CDR3 length: 17 residues. Trimming took 5 bases from V and 6 from J; bases not matched to a gene: 14. CDR1 is SGHAT and CDR2 is FQDESV in the germline V gene (reference sequence). The full variable domain, in which reference TRBV11-1 and TRBJ2-7 provide the parts outside the CDR3, is EAEVAQSPRYKITEKSQAVAFWCDPISGHATLYWYRQILGQGPELLVQFQDESVVDDSQLPKDRFSAERLKGVDSTLKIQPAELGDSAMYLCASSPRGSGTGGAEQYFGPGTRLTVT.

V is TRBV11-3 and J is TRBJ2-1; 9 bases are a match to TRBD2. V lost 5 bases and J lost 6; bases outside the gene matches: 17. The V gene's germline CDR1 is SGHNT and CDR2 YENEEA. The CDR3 spans 18 residues. CDR3 region: CASSHASGLANYSNEQFF. CDR3 bases: TGTGCCAGCAGCCACGCTAGTGGACTAGCGAACTATTCCAATGAGCAGTTCTTC.

This chain uses TRBV7-2 with TRBJ2-7; the D is unclear. The ends were cut back, 0 bases at V and 3 bases at J, with 15 bases in the middle. Germline V gives CDR1 SGHTA, CDR2 FQGNSA. The CDR3 runs to 16 residues. CDR3 in amino acids: CASSLAGQNPLYEQYF. The DNA for the CDR3 is TGTGCCAGCAGCTTAGCGGGCCAAAACCCCCTCTACGAGCAGTACTTC.

The CDR3 here is CSTARRGFTDTQYF. The CDR3 coding sequence is TGCAGTACAGCTAGGCGGGGCTTCACAGATACGCAGTATTTT. The genes are TRBV29-1 and TRBJ2-3, with D perhaps matching TRBD2 (6 bases). Germline V CDR1 and CDR2: SQVTM, ANQGSEA. The CDR3 extends over 14 amino acids.

The V gene is TRBV19, the J gene TRBJ1-5, with a tentative D call TRBD1 (5 bases). The V gene lost 7 bases and the J gene lost 5 bases, with 15 bases spanning the gap. Germline V lookup: CDR1 LNHDA, CDR2 SQIVND (reference sequence). The CDR3 covers 14 residues. The CDR3 region is CASTGVWGDQPQHF. The DNA of the CDR3 is TGTGCCAGTACTGGAGTCTGGGGGGATCAGCCCCAGCATTTT.

The V gene is TRBV2, the J gene TRBJ1-1; a possible D gene is TRBD1 (5 bases). Trimming pared 2 bases from V and 4 bases from J, leaving 11 bases between. CDR3 length: 14 residues. The germline CDR1 and CDR2 sequences are SNHLY and FYNNEI. The CDR3 DNA sequence: TGTGCCAGCAGTGAACCCCAGGGTTGCACTGAAGCTTTCTTT. This encodes CASSEPQGCTEAFF. Full variable domain (outside the CDR3, taken from reference TRBV2 and TRBJ1-1): EPEVTQTPSHQVTQMGQEVILRCVPISNHLYFYWYRQILGQKVEFLVSFYNNEISEKSEIFDDQFSVERPDGSNFTLKIRSTKLEDSAMYFCASSEPQGCTEAFFGQGTRLTVV.

The chain has TRBV6-6 and TRBJ1-4; TRBD1 aligns across 7 bases. Germline values: CDR1 MNHNY, CDR2 SVGAGI (reference sequence). Trimming at V came to 0 bases and at J to 8 bases, leaving 3 bases not matched to a gene. This CDR3 comprises 14 residues. The CDR3 loop is CASSYSGTVEKLFF. CDR3 coding DNA: TGTGCCAGCAGTTACTCCGGGACAGTAGAAAAACTGTTTTTT.

The V gene is TRBV5-1, the J gene TRBJ2-3; TRBD2 matches at 12 bases. The CDR3 has 14 residues. Germline V gene sequence: CDR1 SGHRS, CDR2 YFSETQ. V lost 5 bases, J lost 4 bases, and 2 bases stayed unmatched. DNA for the CDR3: TGCGCCAGCAGGACTAGCGGGAGCGCAGATACGCAGTATTTT. Translating gives CASRTSGSADTQYF.

The chain links TRBV30 to TRBJ2-5, with 9 bases fitting TRBD2. This CDR3 is built from 17 residues. V lost 0 bases, J lost 2 bases, and 10 bases stayed unmatched. CDR1 and CDR2 (germline): GTSNPN, SVGIG (reference sequence). CDR3 nucleotides: TGTGCCTGGAGTGTATCGTCGCGGGAGGGATTGCAAGAGACCCAGTACTTC. It yields the protein CAWSVSSREGLQETQYF.

V and J are TRBV6-5 and TRBJ2-5, with a weak D call TRBD2 (5 bases). Germline-derived CDR1 and CDR2 are MNHEY and SVGAGI. Between the trimmed V and J ends, which lost 4 bases and 2 bases, there was a span of 11 bases. The CDR3 is 14 amino acids. CDR3 sequence reads: CASSSERNQETQYF. CDR3 sequence (DNA): TGTGCCAGCAGTTCCGAGCGGAATCAAGAGACCCAGTACTTC.

This clone was seen just once. The chain combines TRBV27 with TRBJ2-2; TRBD2 might be the D (7 bases). V lost 5 bases and J 4 bases, leaving 20 bases between the germline ends. The CDR3 is 17 amino acids. The germline V gene encodes CDR1 MNHEY and CDR2 SMNVEV (reference sequence). In DNA form, the CDR3 reads TGTGCCAGCAGTCCCCCCCGGGGGAGGGGGAGCACCGGGGAGCTGTTTTTT. As protein: CASSPPRGRGSTGELFF.

The V gene is TRBV18, the J gene TRBJ1-1; D possibly corresponds to TRBD1 (6 bases). Per germline, CDR1 KGHSH and CDR2 LQKENI. CDR3 length equals 15 residues. The V end was cut by 0 bases, the J end by 3 bases, with 11 bases between. The chain's CDR3 is CASSPPAGADTEAFF. The CDR3 DNA sequence: TGTGCCAGCTCACCACCGGCGGGGGCGGACACTGAAGCTTTCTTT.

The chain couples TRBV29-1 to TRBJ2-7; the D is unclear. The CDR3 runs to 12 residues. Trimming pared 7 bases from V and 2 bases from J, leaving 12 bases between. Germline loops: CDR1 SQVTM, CDR2 ANQGSEA. The CDR3 region is CSATTGTYEQYF. Written as DNA, the CDR3 is TGCAGCGCCACGACGGGTACCTACGAGCAGTACTTC.

J is TRBJ2-7 and V is TRBV27; 7 bases are shared with TRBD2. The CDR3 extends over 15 amino acids. V lost 6 bases, J lost 3 bases, and 11 bases stayed unmatched. Germline CDR1 and CDR2: MNHEY and SMNVEV (reference sequence). Here the CDR3 reads CASRVNTRESYEQYF. The CDR3, as DNA: TGTGCCAGCAGGGTGAACACGCGGGAGAGCTACGAGCAGTACTTC.

CDR3 coding DNA: TGTGCCAGCAGCTCCAGAACAGGGGCCGCGTACGAGCAGTACTTC. Translating it yields CASSSRTGAAYEQYF. This sequence joins TRBV9 and TRBJ2-7; the match to TRBD1 covers 7 bases. With V trimmed by 4 bases and J by 4 bases, 11 bases remained unmatched. The CDR3 sequence is 15 residues long. The germline V gene encodes CDR1 SGDLS and CDR2 YYNGEE.

This chain joins TRBV27 and TRBJ2-1, with D hard to call. Germline CDR1 reads MNHEY; CDR2 reads SMNVEV (reference sequence). V gave up 3 bases and J gave up 2 bases, with 11 bases separating them. The CDR3 contains 15 residues. The CDR3 region has the DNA TGTGCCAGCAGTTTGAGGCTACCAACCTACAATGAGCAGTTCTTC. Residues: CASSLRLPTYNEQFF.

The CDR3 DNA reads TGTGCCAGCAGCTACGCTAGCGGGAGCTCCTACGAGCAGTACTTC. This codes for CASSYASGSSYEQYF. The chain is built from TRBV27 and TRBJ2-7; 10 nucleotides align to TRBD2. V shed 6 bases and J 0 bases; nucleotides not matched to a gene: 5. The CDR3 contains 15 residues. The germline V gene has CDR1 MNHEY and CDR2 SMNVEV (reference sequence).